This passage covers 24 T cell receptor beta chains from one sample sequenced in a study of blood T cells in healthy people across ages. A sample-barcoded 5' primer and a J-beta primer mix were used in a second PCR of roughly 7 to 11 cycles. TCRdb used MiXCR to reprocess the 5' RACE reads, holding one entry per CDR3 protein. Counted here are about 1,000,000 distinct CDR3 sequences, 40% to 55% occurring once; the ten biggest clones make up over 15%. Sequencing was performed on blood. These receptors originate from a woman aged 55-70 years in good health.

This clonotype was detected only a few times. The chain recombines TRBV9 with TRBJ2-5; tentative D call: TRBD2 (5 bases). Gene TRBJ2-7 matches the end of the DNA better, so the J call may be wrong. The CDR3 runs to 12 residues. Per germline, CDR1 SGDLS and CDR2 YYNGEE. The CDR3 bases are TGTGCCAGTGGACTGGCTGAAGACGAGCAGTACTTC. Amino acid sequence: CASGLAEDEQYF.

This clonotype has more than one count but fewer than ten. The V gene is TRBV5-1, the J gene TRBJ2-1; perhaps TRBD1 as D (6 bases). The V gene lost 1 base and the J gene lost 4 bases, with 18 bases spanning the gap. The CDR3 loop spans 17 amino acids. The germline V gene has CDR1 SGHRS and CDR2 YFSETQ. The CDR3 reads CASSLTHRVTVYNEQFF. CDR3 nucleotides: TGCGCCAGCAGCTTGACCCACAGGGTTACCGTTTACAATGAGCAGTTCTTC.

The CDR3 DNA is TGCGCCAGCAGCTTGGGCTCGGCCCTCGGAACTGAAGCTTTCTTT. It translates to CASSLGSALGTEAFF. The chain is built from TRBV5-1 and TRBJ1-1; no clear D gene. Trimming removed 0 bases at V and 5 bases at J, with 14 bases between. Per germline, CDR1 SGHRS and CDR2 YFSETQ. The CDR3 length is 15 residues.

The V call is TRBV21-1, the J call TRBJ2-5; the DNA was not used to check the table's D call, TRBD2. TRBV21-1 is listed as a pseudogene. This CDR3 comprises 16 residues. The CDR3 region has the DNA TGTGCCAGCAGCAAAAGGCGGACTAGCGGACAAGAGACCCAGTACTTC. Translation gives CASSKRRTSGQETQYF.

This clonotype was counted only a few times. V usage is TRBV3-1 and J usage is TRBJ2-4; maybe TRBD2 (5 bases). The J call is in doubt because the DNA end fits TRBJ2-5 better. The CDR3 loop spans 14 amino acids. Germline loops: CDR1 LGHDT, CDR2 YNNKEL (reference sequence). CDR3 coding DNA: TGTGCCAGCAGCCGGAGAGAGGCGGGCGAGACCCAGTACTTC. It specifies CASSRREAGETQYF.

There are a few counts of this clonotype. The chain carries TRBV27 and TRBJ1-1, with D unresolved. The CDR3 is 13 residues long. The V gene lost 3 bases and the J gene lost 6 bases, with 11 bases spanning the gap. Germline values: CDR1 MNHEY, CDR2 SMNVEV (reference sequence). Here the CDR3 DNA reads TGTGCCAGCAGTTTCTTTGGGTCTCCTGAAGCTTTCTTT. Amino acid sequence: CASSFFGSPEAFF.

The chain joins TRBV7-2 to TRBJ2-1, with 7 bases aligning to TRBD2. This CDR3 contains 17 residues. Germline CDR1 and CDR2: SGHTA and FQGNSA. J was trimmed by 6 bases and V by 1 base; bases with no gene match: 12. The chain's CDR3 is CASSLVLGAGAFNEQFF. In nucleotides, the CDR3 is TGTGCCAGCAGCTTAGTACTGGGCGCGGGAGCGTTCAATGAGCAGTTCTTC.

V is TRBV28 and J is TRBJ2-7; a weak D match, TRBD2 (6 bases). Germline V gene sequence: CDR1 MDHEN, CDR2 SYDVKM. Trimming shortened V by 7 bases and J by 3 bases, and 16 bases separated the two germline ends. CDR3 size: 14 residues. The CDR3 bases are TGTGCCAGCACACCGCATAGCGGATTCTACGAGCAGTACTTC. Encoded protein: CASTPHSGFYEQYF.

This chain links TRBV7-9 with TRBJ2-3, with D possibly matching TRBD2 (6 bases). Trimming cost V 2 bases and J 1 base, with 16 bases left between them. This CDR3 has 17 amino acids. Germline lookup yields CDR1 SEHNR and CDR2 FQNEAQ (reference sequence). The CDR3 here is CASSLLPTSGGTDTQYF. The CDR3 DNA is TGTGCCAGCAGCTTACTCCCCACTTCGGGAGGCACAGATACGCAGTATTTT.

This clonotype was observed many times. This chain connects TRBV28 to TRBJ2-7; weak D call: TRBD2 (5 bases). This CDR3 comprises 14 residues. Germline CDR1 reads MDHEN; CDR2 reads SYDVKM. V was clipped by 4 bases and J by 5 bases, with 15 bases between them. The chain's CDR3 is CASSWGHPGNEQYF. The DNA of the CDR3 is TGTGCCAGCAGTTGGGGTCATCCCGGGAACGAGCAGTACTTC.

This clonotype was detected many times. CDR3 loop: CSARPGTGTETQYF. CDR3 nucleotides: TGCAGTGCTCGTCCCGGGACAGGGACGGAGACCCAGTACTTC. The chain is built from TRBV20-1 and TRBJ2-5, with 9 nucleotides matching TRBD1. The germline gives CDR1 DFQATT, CDR2 SNEGSKA (reference sequence). After removal of 5 bases from V and 5 bases from J, the junction contained 9 bases not matched to a gene. This CDR3 has 14 amino acids.

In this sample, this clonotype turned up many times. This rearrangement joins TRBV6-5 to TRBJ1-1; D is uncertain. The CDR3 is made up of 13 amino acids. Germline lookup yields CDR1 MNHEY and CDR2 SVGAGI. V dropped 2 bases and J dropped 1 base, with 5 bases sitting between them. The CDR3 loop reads CASSYGGNTEAFF. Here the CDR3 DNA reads TGTGCCAGCAGTTACGGAGGGAACACTGAAGCTTTCTTT.

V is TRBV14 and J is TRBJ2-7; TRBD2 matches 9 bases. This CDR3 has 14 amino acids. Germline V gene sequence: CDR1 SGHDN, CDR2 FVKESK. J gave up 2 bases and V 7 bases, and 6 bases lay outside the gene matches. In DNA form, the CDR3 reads TGTGCCAGCACAACCGGGACTAGCCCCTACGAGCAGTACTTC. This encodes CASTTGTSPYEQYF.

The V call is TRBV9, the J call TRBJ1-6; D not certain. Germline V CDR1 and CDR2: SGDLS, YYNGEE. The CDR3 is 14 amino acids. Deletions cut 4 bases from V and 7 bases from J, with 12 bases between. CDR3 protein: CASSRTDLNSPLHF. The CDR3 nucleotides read TGTGCCAGCAGCCGGACGGACTTGAATTCACCCCTCCACTTT.

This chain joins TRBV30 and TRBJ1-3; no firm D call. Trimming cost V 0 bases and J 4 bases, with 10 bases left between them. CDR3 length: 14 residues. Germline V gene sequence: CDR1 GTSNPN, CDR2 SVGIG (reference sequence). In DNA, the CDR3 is TGTGCCTGGAGTGTTTGGGGTATCGGAAACACCATATATTTT. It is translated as CAWSVWGIGNTIYF.

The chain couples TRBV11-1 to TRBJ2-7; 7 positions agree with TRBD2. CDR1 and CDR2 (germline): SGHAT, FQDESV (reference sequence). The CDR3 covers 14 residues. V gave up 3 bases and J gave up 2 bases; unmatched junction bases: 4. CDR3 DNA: TGTGCCAGCAGCTTTAGCGGGCCACCCTACGAGCAGTACTTC. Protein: CASSFSGPPYEQYF.

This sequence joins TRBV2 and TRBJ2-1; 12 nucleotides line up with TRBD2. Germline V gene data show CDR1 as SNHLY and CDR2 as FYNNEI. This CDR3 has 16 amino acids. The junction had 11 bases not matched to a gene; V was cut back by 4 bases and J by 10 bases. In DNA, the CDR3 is TGTGCCAGCAGTGTGGCTAGCGGGAGGGTGGTCTACGAGCAGTTCTTC. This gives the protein CASSVASGRVVYEQFF.

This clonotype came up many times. As DNA, the CDR3 is TGTGCCAGCAGCTTGGGAAGTGAAGCTTTCTTT. Translated, it gives CASSLGSEAFF. The chain combines TRBV28 with TRBJ1-1, with D unclear. The CDR3 is made up of 11 amino acids. Trimming removed 6 bases at V and 7 bases at J, with 9 bases between. Germline-derived CDR1 and CDR2 are MDHEN and SYDVKM.

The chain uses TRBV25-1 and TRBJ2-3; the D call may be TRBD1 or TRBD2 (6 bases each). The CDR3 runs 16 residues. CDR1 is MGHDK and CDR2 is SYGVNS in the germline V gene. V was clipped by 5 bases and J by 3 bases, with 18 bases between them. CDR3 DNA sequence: TGTGCCAGCAGTCACCGGGGGCAATATGAGACAGATACGCAGTATTTT. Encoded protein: CASSHRGQYETDTQYF.

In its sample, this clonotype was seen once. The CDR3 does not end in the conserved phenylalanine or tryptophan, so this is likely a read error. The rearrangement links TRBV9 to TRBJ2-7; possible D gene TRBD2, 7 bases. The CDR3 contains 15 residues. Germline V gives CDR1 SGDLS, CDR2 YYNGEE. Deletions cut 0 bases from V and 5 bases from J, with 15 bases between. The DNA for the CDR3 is TGTGCCAGCAGCGTAGCGGGGGGCCCCCCTAACGAGCAGTACTTA. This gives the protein CASSVAGGPPNEQYL.

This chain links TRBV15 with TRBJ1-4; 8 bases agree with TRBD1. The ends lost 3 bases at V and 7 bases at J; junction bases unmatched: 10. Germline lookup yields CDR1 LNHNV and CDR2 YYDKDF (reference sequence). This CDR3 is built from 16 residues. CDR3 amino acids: CATSRLGQGEGEKLFF. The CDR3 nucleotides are TGTGCCACCAGCAGGCTCGGACAGGGCGAGGGTGAAAAACTGTTTTTT.

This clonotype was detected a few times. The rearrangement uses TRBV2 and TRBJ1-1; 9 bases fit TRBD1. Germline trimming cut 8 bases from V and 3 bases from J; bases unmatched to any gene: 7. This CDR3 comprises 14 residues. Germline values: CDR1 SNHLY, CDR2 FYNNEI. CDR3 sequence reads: CASLPGQGYTEAFF. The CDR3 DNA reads TGTGCCAGCCTACCGGGACAGGGTTACACTGAAGCTTTCTTT.

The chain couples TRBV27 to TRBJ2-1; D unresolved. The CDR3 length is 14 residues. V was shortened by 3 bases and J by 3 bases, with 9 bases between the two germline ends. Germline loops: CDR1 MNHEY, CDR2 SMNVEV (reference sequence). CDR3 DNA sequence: TGTGCCAGCAGTTTCAGCCCAGGCTACAATGAGCAGTTCTTC. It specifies CASSFSPGYNEQFF.

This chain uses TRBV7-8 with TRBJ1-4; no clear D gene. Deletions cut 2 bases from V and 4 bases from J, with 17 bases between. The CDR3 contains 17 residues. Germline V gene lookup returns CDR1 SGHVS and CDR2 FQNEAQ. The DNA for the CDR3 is TGTGCCAGCAGCTTACTTGGTACGCGGCAGCTTAATGAAAAACTGTTTTTT. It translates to CASSLLGTRQLNEKLFF.